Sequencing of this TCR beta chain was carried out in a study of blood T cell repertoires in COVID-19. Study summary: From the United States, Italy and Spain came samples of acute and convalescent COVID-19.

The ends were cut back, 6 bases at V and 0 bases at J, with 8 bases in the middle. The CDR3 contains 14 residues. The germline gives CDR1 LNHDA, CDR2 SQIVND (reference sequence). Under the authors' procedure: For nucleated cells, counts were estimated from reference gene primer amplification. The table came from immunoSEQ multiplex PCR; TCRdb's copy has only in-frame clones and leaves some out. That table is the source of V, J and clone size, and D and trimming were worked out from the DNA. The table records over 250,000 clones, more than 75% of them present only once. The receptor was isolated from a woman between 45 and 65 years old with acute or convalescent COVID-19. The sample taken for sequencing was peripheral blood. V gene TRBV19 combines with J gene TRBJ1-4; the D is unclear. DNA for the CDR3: TGTGCCAGTAGCGGGGAAGCAACTAATGAAAAACTGTTTTTT. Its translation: CASSGEATNEKLFF.